What follows describes a single TCR beta chain. Its antigen is unidentified. Time point specified: baseline, week 1 (first vaccination visit). Treatment defined: pre-vaccination baseline after standard-of-care therapy. Data came from immunoSEQ multiplex PCR; TCRdb stores just in-frame clones and leaves some out. The sample lists tens of thousands of clones; 65% to 85% were seen once. The CDR3 runs 14 residues. The germline V gene encodes CDR1 SGHTS and CDR2 YDEGEE. V lost 1 base and J 5 bases, leaving 12 bases between the germline ends. This sample was taken from a study of a mutant IDH1 vaccine in newly diagnosed glioma. About the research overall: Every participant had undergone radiotherapy, temozolomide, or both before, and most underwent both. General study results and limits: Pseudoprogression apparently lacked any relation to changes in top peripheral T cell clonotypes.

The sequenced sample was peripheral blood mononuclear cells (PBMCs), obtained from a glioma patient treated with radiotherapy, temozolomide or both. The receptor was derived from a woman under 30 with glioma. Some clones in this sample may be carry-over from other donors' samples. The rearrangement links TRBV5-8 to TRBJ1-1; D perhaps matches TRBD1 (5 bases). CDR3 protein: CASSLFGGTTEAFF. As DNA, the CDR3 is TGTGCCAGCAGCTTGTTCGGGGGTACTACTGAAGCTTTCTTT.